The subject of this entry is one T cell receptor beta chain. The antigen remains unidentified. After constant-region reverse-primer amplification, full-length variable regions underwent semi-nested PCR with Nested Universal Primer A. TCRdb called the 5' RACE reads again in MiXCR, with one record for every CDR3 protein. Among under 65,000 distinct CDR3 sequences listed, 20% were seen once. Looked up from germline, CDR1 is SGHRS and CDR2 is YFSETQ. The CDR3 contains 12 residues. Trimming took 4 bases from V and 7 from J, leaving 9 bases between them. Treg sorting used a CD4+CD25+CD127-/low gate. Study-wide points: Tumor memory CD4+ T cell TCR gene usage clustered with blood and lymph node memory CD4+ cells and lymph node naive CD4+ cells. The larger-cohort validation was restricted to a single TCR beta V-J rearrangement rather than whole repertoires. Greatest tumor Treg TCR overlap was with tumor naive CD4+ cells.

This rearrangement joins TRBV5-1 to TRBJ2-1, with a weak D call TRBD2 (6 bases). The receptor was derived from a female donor with breast cancer. Sequencing was done on a sample of tumor-infiltrating Tregs sorted from the breast tumor. This CDR3 is CASSPAGNEQFF. Written as DNA, the CDR3 is TGCGCCAGCAGCCCGGCGGGAAATGAGCAGTTCTTC.